Listed below are T cell receptor beta chains from one sample, sequenced in a study of blood T cell repertoires in COVID-19. Sequencing used immunoSEQ multiplex PCR; TCRdb keeps in-frame clones, though not all of them. The sample records fewer than 350,000 clones, roughly 87% being singletons. The sample was peripheral blood. The receptors come from a young man with active or convalescent COVID-19. Each CDR3 is given with its conserved first and last residue. A D gene is named only where the DNA matches it firmly. Some rows mark clone size as missing; the rest say once, few, many or name a class of expanded clone.

d_call,v_call,clone_size,j_call,cdr3_aa,cdr3_nt
NA,TRBV27,NA,TRBJ2-5,CASSLYSAGQETQYF,TGTGCCAGCAGTTTATATTCGGCAGGCCAAGAGACCCAGTACTTC
TRBD2,TRBV2,NA,TRBJ2-5,CASNPYLPSGKETQYF,TGTGCCAGCAATCCTTACTTACCTAGCGGCAAAGAGACCCAGTACTTC
TRBD1,TRBV5-6,once,TRBJ1-2,CASSPGTGEGNGYTF,TGTGCCAGCAGCCCGGGAACAGGGGAAGGGAATGGCTACACCTTC
NA,TRBV19,NA,TRBJ1-5,CASSAGHSNQPQHF,TGTGCCAGTAGTGCAGGCCATAGCAATCAGCCCCAGCATTTT
NA,TRBV2,NA,TRBJ1-3,CASSDTSSGNTIYF,TGTGCCAGCAGTGACACGAGCTCTGGAAACACCATATATTTT
TRBD1,TRBV7-8,NA,TRBJ1-2,CASSWTGDYGYTF,TGTGCCAGCAGCTGGACAGGGGACTATGGCTACACCTTC
NA,TRBV7-9,NA,TRBJ1-2,CASSSAGPRGYTF,TGTGCCAGCAGCTCCGCGGGCCCCAGGGGCTACACCTTC
NA,TRBV5-4,NA,TRBJ1-1,CASSLPGEGTEAFF,TGTGCCAGCAGCTTGCCAGGCGAGGGAACTGAAGCTTTCTTT
NA,TRBV20-1,once,TRBJ1-5,CSAGGGRPQHF,TGCAGTGCAGGGGGGGGTAGGCCCCAGCATTTT
NA,TRBV10-2,NA,TRBJ1-4,CASSELQGNEKLFF,TGCGCCAGCAGTGAACTACAGGGTAATGAAAAACTGTTTTTT
TRBD1,TRBV9,NA,TRBJ1-2,CASSGYSGSGTGGYTF,TGTGCCAGCAGCGGATACTCTGGGTCGGGGACAGGGGGCTACACCTTC
TRBD1,TRBV7-2,NA,TRBJ1-2,CASRSGTGDYGYTF,TGTGCCAGCAGGTCCGGGACAGGGGACTATGGCTACACCTTC
NA,TRBV7-2,NA,TRBJ2-7,CASSLSTDSAHEQYF,TGTGCCAGCAGCTTATCCACTGACAGTGCCCACGAGCAGTACTTC
TRBD1,TRBV6-4,NA,TRBJ2-7,CASSDPGTGVYEQYF,TGTGCCAGCAGTGACCCCGGGACAGGGGTCTACGAGCAGTACTTC
TRBD1,TRBV27,NA,TRBJ2-7,CASSLRQGHWYEQYF,TGTGCCAGCAGTCTCCGACAGGGCCACTGGTACGAGCAGTACTTC
NA,TRBV2,NA,TRBJ1-2,CASSDRTASYGYTF,TGTGCCAGCAGTGATCGGACAGCTTCCTATGGCTACACCTTC
NA,TRBV2,few,TRBJ2-7,CASSEGWWTVLPRHEQYF,TGTGCCAGCAGTGAAGGTTGGTGGACAGTCCTCCCAAGGCACGAGCAGTACTTC
NA,TRBV4-1,NA,TRBJ2-5,CASSQDGQYQETQYF,TGCGCCAGCAGCCAAGACGGACAGTACCAAGAGACCCAGTACTTC
NA,TRBV5-5,NA,TRBJ2-2,CASSLTLAFTKNTGELFF,TGTGCCAGCAGCCTGACACTAGCCTTCACTAAGAACACCGGGGAGCTGTTTTTT
NA,TRBV7-9,NA,TRBJ1-6,CASSLGTSGDSPLHF,TGTGCCAGCAGCTTAGGGACTTCGGGAGATTCACCCCTCCACTTT
TRBD1,TRBV29-1,NA,TRBJ2-7,CSVVGDRLYEQYF,TGCAGCGTGGTGGGGGACAGGTTGTACGAGCAGTACTTC
NA,TRBV11-1,NA,TRBJ1-1,CASSLTGNTEAFF,TGTGCCAGCAGCCTTACAGGGAACACTGAAGCTTTCTTT
NA,TRBV7-2,few,TRBJ2-5,CASSGLEERFFQETQYF,TGTGCCAGCAGCGGATTAGAGGAGCGGTTTTTCCAAGAGACCCAGTACTTC
TRBD2,TRBV18,NA,TRBJ2-6,CASSPGLAGAGANVLTF,TGTGCCAGCTCACCTGGACTAGCGGGGGCTGGGGCCAACGTCCTGACTTTC
NA,TRBV2,NA,TRBJ1-1,CASSESLWHLNTEAFF,TGTGCCAGCAGTGAATCTCTTTGGCACCTGAACACTGAAGCTTTCTTT
TRBD2,TRBV23-1,NA,TRBJ2-3,CASRCGGGTDTQYF,TGCGCCAGCAGATGCGGGGGGGGCACAGATACGCAGTATTTT
TRBD2,TRBV7-6,NA,TRBJ2-7,CASSRTSGDSYEQYF,TGTGCCAGCAGCCGAACTAGCGGCGACTCCTACGAGCAGTACTTC
TRBD1,TRBV18,few,TRBJ2-7,CASSRGEQGRNEQYF,TGTGCCAGCTCACGAGGGGAACAGGGGAGAAACGAGCAGTACTTC
NA,TRBV14,NA,TRBJ1-2,CASSQVWRQPLYGYTF,TGTGCCAGCAGCCAAGTCTGGCGACAGCCACTCTATGGCTACACCTTC
NA,TRBV11-2,NA,TRBJ2-5,CASSTIRDSETQYF,TGTGCCAGCAGCACTATCCGGGACTCAGAGACCCAGTACTTC
NA,TRBV3-1/TRBV3-2,NA,TRBJ2-5,CASSQTGGDQETQYF,TGTGCCAGCAGCCAGACGGGGGGCGACCAAGAGACCCAGTACTTC